The next 6 T cell receptor beta chains were all read from a single sample in a study of T cells in Graves' hyperthyroidism and ophthalmopathy. Amplification of TCR beta CDR3 regions used RNA as the template. The study used the HTBI primer set for a first-round RT-PCR of the TCR CDR3. In TCRdb, the multiplex PCR reads were re-called with MiXCR into one record per CDR3 protein. The repertoire holds 500,000 to 800,000 distinct CDR3 sequences, with about 14% as singletons. The sequenced sample was blood. The receptors were sampled from a woman in her fifties or sixties with Graves' ophthalmopathy.

This clonotype was seen repeatedly, ten times or more. CDR3: CASSHSPPGLGGSYEQYF. CDR3 nucleotide sequence: TGTGCCAGCAGCCATTCCCCCCCGGGACTAGGAGGGTCCTACGAGCAGTACTTC. This chain connects TRBV4-2 to TRBJ2-7; TRBD2 matches at 8 bases. The CDR3 length is 18 residues. With 3 bases clipped from V and 1 base from J, the junction kept 14 bases outside the gene matches. Germline V gene lookup returns CDR1 LGHNA and CDR2 YNFKEQ.

This clonotype has a count of ten or more. The rearrangement uses TRBV18 and TRBJ2-2; maybe TRBD2 (6 bases). Trimming took off 4 bases at V and 4 bases at J, with 13 bases between the two ends. The germline V gene has CDR1 KGHSH and CDR2 LQKENI. This CDR3 is built from 15 residues. The CDR3 DNA reads TGTGCCAGCTCACAGCTGGAGGGCGTCACCGGGGAGCTGTTTTTT. Translating it yields CASSQLEGVTGELFF.

This clonotype was picked up many times. CDR3 amino acids: CASSEALRDRGAYEQYF. The CDR3 DNA is TGTGCCAGCAGTGAAGCGCTTCGGGACAGGGGGGCCTACGAGCAGTACTTC. The V call is TRBV2, the J call TRBJ2-7, with TRBD1 matching 11 bases. Germline CDR1 SNHLY, CDR2 FYNNEI. Trimming removed 0 bases from V and 2 bases from J; junction bases left unmatched: 6. The CDR3 spans 17 residues.

This clonotype was counted at least ten times. This chain links TRBV2 with TRBJ2-4, with 9 positions matching TRBD1. Germline V gene data show CDR1 as SNHLY and CDR2 as FYNNEI. Trimming at V came to 6 bases and at J to 10 bases, leaving 10 bases not matched to a gene. This CDR3 contains 14 residues. Here the CDR3 reads CASRAGTGKQIQYF. As DNA, the CDR3 is TGTGCCAGCAGGGCCGGGACAGGGAAACAAATTCAGTACTTC.

Many counts were recorded for this clonotype. The genes are TRBV5-8 and TRBJ2-1, with D possibly being TRBD1 (5 bases). Trimming shortened V by 4 bases and J by 1 base, and 12 bases separated the two germline ends. Germline V gene data show CDR1 as SGHTS and CDR2 as YDEGEE. CDR3 length: 15 residues. The CDR3 sequence is CASSRTGPSYNEQFF. CDR3 sequence (DNA): TGTGCCAGCAGCCGAACAGGCCCGTCCTACAATGAGCAGTTCTTC.

This clonotype was picked up many times. This chain joins TRBV20-1 and TRBJ1-1, with unresolved D. Germline CDR1 reads DFQATT; CDR2 reads SNEGSKA (reference sequence). This CDR3 spans 15 amino acids. Trimming removed 0 bases from V and 1 base from J, with 12 bases in between. CDR3 DNA sequence: TGCAGTGCTAGAGATTTGAGATCTCCGAACACTGAAGCTTTCTTT. Encoded protein: CSARDLRSPNTEAFF.